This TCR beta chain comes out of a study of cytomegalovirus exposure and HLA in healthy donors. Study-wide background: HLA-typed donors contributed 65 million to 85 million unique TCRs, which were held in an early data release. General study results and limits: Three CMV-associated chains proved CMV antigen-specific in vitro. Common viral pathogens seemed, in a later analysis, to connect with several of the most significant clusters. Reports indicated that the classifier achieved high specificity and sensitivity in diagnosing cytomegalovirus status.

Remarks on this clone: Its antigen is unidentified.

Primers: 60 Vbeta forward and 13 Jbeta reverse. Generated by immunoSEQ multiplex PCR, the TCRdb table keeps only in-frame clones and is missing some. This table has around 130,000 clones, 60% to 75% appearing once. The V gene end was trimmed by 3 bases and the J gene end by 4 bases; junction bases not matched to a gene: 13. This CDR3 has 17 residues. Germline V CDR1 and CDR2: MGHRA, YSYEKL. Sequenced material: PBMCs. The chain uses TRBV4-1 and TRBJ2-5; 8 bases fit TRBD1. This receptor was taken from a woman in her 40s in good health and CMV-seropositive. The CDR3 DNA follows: TGCGCCAGCAGCCACCCCTTGGACAGGGTATGGGGAGAGACCCAGTACTTC. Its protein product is CASSHPLDRVWGETQYF.